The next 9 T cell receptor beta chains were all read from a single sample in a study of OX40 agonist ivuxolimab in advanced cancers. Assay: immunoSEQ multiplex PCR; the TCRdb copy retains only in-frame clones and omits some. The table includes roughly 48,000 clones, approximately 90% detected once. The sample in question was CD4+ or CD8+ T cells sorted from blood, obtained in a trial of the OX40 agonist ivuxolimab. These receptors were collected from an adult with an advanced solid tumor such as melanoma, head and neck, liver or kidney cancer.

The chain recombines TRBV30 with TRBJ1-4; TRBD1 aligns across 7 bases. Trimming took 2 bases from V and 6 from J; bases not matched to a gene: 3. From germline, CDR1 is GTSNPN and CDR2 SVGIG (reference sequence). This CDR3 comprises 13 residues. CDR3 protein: CAWSSGTDEKLFF. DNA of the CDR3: TGTGCCTGGAGTTCCGGGACAGATGAAAAACTGTTTTTT.

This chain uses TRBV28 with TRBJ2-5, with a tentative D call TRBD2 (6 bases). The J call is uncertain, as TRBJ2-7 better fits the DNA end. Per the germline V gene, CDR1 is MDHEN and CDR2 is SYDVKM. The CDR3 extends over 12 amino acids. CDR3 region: CASSWRGYEQYF. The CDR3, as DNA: TGTGCCAGCAGTTGGAGGGGTTACGAGCAGTACTTC.

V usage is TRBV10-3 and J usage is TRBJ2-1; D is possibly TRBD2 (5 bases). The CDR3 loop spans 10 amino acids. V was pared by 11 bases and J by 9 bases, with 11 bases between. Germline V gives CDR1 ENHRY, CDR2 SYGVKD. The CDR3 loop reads CASPAGEQFF. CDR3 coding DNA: TGTGCCTCCCCGGCGGGTGAGCAGTTCTTC.

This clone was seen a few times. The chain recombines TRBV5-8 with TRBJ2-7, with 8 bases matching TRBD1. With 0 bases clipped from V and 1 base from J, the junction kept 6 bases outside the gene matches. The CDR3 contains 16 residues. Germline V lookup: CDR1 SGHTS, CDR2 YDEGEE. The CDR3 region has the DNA TGTGCCAGCAGCTTGGGGGAGACAGGGGTGTCCTACGAGCAGTACTTC. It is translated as CASSLGETGVSYEQYF.

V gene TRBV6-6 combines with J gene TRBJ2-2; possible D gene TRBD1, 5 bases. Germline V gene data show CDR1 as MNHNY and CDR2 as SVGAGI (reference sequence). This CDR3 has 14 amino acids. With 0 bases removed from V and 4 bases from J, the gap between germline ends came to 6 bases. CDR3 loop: CASSYSGATGELFF. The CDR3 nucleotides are TGTGCCAGCAGTTACTCAGGGGCCACCGGGGAGCTGTTTTTT.

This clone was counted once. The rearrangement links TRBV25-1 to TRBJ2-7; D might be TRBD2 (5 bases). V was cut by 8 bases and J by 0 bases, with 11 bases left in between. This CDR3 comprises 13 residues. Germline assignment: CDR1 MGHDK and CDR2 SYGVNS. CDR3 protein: CASGGLSSYEQYF. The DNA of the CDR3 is TGTGCCAGCGGAGGACTGAGCTCCTACGAGCAGTACTTC.

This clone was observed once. Here the CDR3 reads CASGGDYSNQPQHF. CDR3 in DNA: TGTGCCAGCGGGGGAGATTATAGCAATCAGCCCCAGCATTTT. The chain couples TRBV6-1 to TRBJ1-5, with D maybe TRBD1 (5 bases). The CDR3 runs to 14 residues. V was pared by 8 bases and J by 0 bases, with 11 bases between. Germline CDR1 and CDR2: MNHNS and SASEGT.

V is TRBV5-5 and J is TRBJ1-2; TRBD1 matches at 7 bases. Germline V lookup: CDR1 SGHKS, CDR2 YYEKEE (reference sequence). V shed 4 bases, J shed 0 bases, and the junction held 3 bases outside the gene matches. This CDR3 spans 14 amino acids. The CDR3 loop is CASSTTGANYGYTF. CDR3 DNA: TGTGCCAGCAGCACTACAGGGGCTAACTATGGCTACACCTTC.

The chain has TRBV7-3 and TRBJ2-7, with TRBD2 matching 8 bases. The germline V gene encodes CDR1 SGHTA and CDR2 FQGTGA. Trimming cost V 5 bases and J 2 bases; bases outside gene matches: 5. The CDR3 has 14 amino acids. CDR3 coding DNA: TGTGCCAGCAGCGTTAGCGGGATCGCCTACGAGCAGTACTTC. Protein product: CASSVSGIAYEQYF.